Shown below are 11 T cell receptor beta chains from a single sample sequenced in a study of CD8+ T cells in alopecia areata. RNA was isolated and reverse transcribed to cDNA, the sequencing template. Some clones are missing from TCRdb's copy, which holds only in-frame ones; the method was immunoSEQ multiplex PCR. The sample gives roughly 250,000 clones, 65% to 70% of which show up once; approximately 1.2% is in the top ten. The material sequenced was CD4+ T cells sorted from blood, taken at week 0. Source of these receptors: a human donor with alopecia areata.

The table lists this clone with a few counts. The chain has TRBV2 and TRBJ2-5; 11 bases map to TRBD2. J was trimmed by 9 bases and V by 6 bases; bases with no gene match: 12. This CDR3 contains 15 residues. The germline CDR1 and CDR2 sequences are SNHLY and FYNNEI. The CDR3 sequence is CASSAPGLAAPPQYF. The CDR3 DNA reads TGTGCCAGCAGCGCACCGGGACTAGCGGCCCCTCCCCAGTACTTC.

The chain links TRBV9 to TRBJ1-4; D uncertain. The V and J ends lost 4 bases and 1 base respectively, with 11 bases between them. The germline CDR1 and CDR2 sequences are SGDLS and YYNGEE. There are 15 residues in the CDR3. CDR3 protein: CASSSRGITNEKLFF. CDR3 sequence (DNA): TGTGCCAGCAGCTCCCGCGGTATAACTAATGAAAAACTGTTTTTT.

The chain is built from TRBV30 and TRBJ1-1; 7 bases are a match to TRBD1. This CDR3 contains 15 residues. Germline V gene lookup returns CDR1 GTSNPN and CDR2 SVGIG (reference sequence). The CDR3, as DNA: TGTGCACAAAGCCCCCCTGGCAGGGGGAATACTGAAGCTTTCTTT. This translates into CAQSPPGRGNTEAFF.

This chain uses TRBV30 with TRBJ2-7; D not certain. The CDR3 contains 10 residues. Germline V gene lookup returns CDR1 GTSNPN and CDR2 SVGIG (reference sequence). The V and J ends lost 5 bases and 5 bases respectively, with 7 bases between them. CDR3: CAWGTNEQYF. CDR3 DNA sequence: TGTGCCTGGGGTACAAACGAGCAGTACTTC.

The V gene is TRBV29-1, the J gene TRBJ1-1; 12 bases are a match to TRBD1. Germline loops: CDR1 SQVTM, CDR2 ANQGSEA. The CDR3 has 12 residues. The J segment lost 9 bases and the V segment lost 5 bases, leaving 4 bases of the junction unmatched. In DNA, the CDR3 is TGCAGCGTTTCCGGGACAGGGGGCAAAGCTTTCTTT. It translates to CSVSGTGGKAFF.

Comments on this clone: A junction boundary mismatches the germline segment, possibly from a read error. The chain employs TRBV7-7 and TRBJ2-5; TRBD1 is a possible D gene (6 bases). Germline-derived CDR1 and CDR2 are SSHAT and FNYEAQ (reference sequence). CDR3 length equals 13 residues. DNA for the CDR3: TGTGCTAGCAGCCGCAGGGGTTTGGGGACCCAGTACTTC. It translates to CASSRRGLGTQYF.

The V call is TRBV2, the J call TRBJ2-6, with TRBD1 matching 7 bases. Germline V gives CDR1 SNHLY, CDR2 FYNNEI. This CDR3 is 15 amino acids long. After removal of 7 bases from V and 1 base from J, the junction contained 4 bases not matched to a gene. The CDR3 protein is CASNTGASGANVLTF. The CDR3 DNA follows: TGTGCCAGCAATACAGGGGCGTCTGGGGCCAACGTCCTGACTTTC.

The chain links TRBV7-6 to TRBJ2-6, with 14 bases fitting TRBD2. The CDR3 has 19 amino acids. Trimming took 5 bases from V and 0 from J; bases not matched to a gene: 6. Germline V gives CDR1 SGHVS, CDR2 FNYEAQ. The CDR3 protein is CASSARTSGGSSGANVLTF. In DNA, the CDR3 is TGTGCCAGCAGCGCCAGGACTAGCGGGGGGAGCTCTGGGGCCAACGTCCTGACTTTC.

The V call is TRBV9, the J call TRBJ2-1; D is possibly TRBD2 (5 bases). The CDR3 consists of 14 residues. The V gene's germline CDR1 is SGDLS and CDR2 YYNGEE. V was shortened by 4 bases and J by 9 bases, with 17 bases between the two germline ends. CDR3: CASSPRTGLGEQFF. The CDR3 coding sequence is TGTGCCAGCAGCCCCCGGACTGGTCTCGGTGAGCAGTTCTTC.

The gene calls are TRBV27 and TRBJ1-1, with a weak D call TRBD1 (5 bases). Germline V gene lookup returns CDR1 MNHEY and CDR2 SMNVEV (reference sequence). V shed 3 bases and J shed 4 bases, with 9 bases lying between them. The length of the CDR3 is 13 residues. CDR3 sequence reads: CASSFPGTTEAFF. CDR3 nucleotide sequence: TGTGCCAGCAGTTTTCCGGGGACCACTGAAGCTTTCTTT.

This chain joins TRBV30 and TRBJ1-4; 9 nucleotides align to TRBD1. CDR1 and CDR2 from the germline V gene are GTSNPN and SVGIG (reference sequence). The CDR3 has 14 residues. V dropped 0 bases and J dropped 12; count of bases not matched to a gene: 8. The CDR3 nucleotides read TGTGCCTGGAGTGTACAAACAGGGGGCGACCAACTGTTTTTT. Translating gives CAWSVQTGGDQLFF.